Here is one T cell receptor (beta chain) with its context. What it recognizes is unknown. Looked up from germline, CDR1 is LGHNA and CDR2 is YNFKEQ. The CDR3 covers 14 residues. Trimming stripped 3 bases from V and 2 bases from J, with 10 bases between. The record originates from a study of neoadjuvant anti-PD-1 for oral cavity cancer. Across the study: Around day 43, patients without progression received a fourth nivolumab dose before surgery.

PBMC libraries mostly used about 500 ng of input genomic DNA, with six replicates per sample. TCRdb's table, derived via immunoSEQ multiplex PCR, lists solely in-frame clones and lacks some. The sample contains roughly 34,000 clones, 80% to 90% of which appear only once. Findings and caveats of the study: TCR analyses covered only a few patients per response group.

The material sequenced was PBMCs, taken before nivolumab (anti-PD-1) treatment. This sequence originates from a person aged 40-85 years with oral cavity squamous cell carcinoma. The genes are TRBV4-2 and TRBJ1-1; unclear D gene. The CDR3 region is CASSQLRENTEAFF. DNA of the CDR3: TGTGCCAGCAGCCAGTTACGGGAAAACACTGAAGCTTTCTTT.